This is a list of T cell receptor beta chains from one sample in a study of T cells in Graves' hyperthyroidism and ophthalmopathy. MiXCR was run by TCRdb on the multiplex PCR reads, yielding one entry per CDR3 protein. Altogether some 270,000 distinct CDR3 sequences are present, less than 15% being singletons, with the ten largest covering roughly 8.5%. The sequenced sample was blood. The receptors derive from a woman aged 25 to 39 with Graves' hyperthyroidism that later progressed to Graves' ophthalmopathy. The CDR3 runs from the conserved cysteine through the conserved F or W. The D gene is left open where the match is weak. Where a row states a size, it is once, few, many or the class of an expanded clone; other rows omit it.

j_call,clone_size,v_call,d_call,cdr3_nt,cdr3_aa
TRBJ2-1,-,TRBV19,TRBD1,TGTGCCAGTAGTATCGCAGGGGGCGACTCCTACAATGAGCAGTTCTTC,CASSIAGGDSYNEQFF
TRBJ2-2,-,TRBV11-3,-,TGTGCCAGCAGCCCCCGAGGGGTTAGCGGGGAGCTGTTTTTT,CASSPRGVSGELFF
TRBJ2-1,many,TRBV11-3,-,TGTGCCAGCAGCCAGGCTGCGGGCCATGAGCAGTTCTTC,CASSQAAGHEQFF
TRBJ2-7,many,TRBV7-2,TRBD2,TGTGCCAGCAGCTGGACTAGCGGGAGCCTGGGCGAGCAGTACTTC,CASSWTSGSLGEQYF
TRBJ2-5,-,TRBV28,-,TGTGCCAGCAGTTCAGCCACAGGGATTGGTGAGACCCAGTACTTC,CASSSATGIGETQYF
TRBJ1-1,-,TRBV4-1,-,TGCGCCAGCAGCCCGTACCGGACGGATAACACTGAAGCTTTCTTT,CASSPYRTDNTEAFF
TRBJ2-5,many,TRBV28,TRBD2,TGTGCCAGCAGTTCCGGGACTAGCGGGAGAGTTAGGACCCAGTACTTC,CASSSGTSGRVRTQYF
TRBJ1-3,-,TRBV5-1,TRBD1,TGCGCCAGCAGCAACAGACAGGGAGGTGGAAACACCATATATTTT,CASSNRQGGGNTIYF
TRBJ1-5,many,TRBV2,-,TGTGCCAGCACCTCCGGTGGGGGGCCTAACAATCAGCCCCAGCATTTT,CASTSGGGPNNQPQHF
TRBJ2-1,many,TRBV7-2,TRBD2,TGTGCCAGCAGCTTACTAGCGGACTCCTACAATGAGCAGTTCTTC,CASSLLADSYNEQFF
TRBJ2-5,many,TRBV27,-,TGTGCCAGCAGTCCTTGGACAGGGAGGGCGAAGACCCAGTACTTC,CASSPWTGRAKTQYF
TRBJ1-5,many,TRBV20-1,-,TGCAGTGCTAGCGGGCCACCATATAGCAATCAGCCCCAGCATTTT,CSASGPPYSNQPQHF
TRBJ2-7,few,TRBV5-8,-,TGTGCCAGCACCTCCCCGTTGGGCTACGAGCAGTACTTC,CASTSPLGYEQYF
TRBJ2-7,many,TRBV4-3,TRBD2,TGCGCCAGCAGCCAGGCCCTAGCGGGAGGTGTGTACGAGCAGTACTTC,CASSQALAGGVYEQYF
TRBJ2-2,many,TRBV28,-,TGTGCCAGCAGTCGGACGCAAAACACCGGGGAGCTGTTTTTT,CASSRTQNTGELFF
TRBJ2-6,many,TRBV7-3,-,TGTGCCAGCAGCTTAAGACCGGGACTCGCGGGGGCCAACGTCCTGACTTTC,CASSLRPGLAGANVLTF
TRBJ2-6,-,TRBV2,TRBD1,TGTGCCAGCACACCGGGACAGGGTCTTTCTGGGGCCAACGTCCTGACTTTC,CASTPGQGLSGANVLTF
TRBJ2-1,many,TRBV14,-,TGTGCCAGCAGTCGAGGGTGGAATGAGCAGTTCTTC,CASSRGWNEQFF
TRBJ1-1,many,TRBV18,-,TGTGCCAGCTCACCACCAGCTCAAAACACTGAAGCTTTCTTT,CASSPPAQNTEAFF
TRBJ2-7,many,TRBV28,-,TGTGCCAGCACCTCACCGAGGTCTTGGAGCTCCTACGAGCAGTACTTC,CASTSPRSWSSYEQYF
TRBJ2-1,many,TRBV12-3/TRBV12-4,TRBD1,TGTGCCACCACTTTAGGGGGCACAAATGAGCAGTTCTTC,CATTLGGTNEQFF
TRBJ2-1,-,TRBV29-1,-,TGCAGCGGGAAACGGGGCTTGAGGGATGAGCAGTTCTTC,CSGKRGLRDEQFF
TRBJ2-1,-,TRBV6-2/TRBV6-3,-,TGTGCCAGCAGTTACTTAGGAAACTTGAACGACAATGAGCAGTTCTTC,CASSYLGNLNDNEQFF
TRBJ1-4,-,TRBV7-8,-,TGTGCCAGCAGCTTAAGGTTCGGGACACCTAATGAAAAACTGTTTTTT,CASSLRFGTPNEKLFF
TRBJ2-1,few,TRBV7-9,TRBD2,TGTGCCAGCAGCTCCAGGACTAGCGGGAGGGGGGGGGCCTACAATGAGCAGTTCTTC,CASSSRTSGRGGAYNEQFF
TRBJ1-1,many,TRBV2,-,TGTGCCAGCAGTGAAATACAGGGAGCCACTGAAGCTTTCTTT,CASSEIQGATEAFF
TRBJ2-1,many,TRBV20-1,-,TGCAGTGCTAGAGGCGGGACCCCTGGCCAGGGTGAGCAGTTCTTC,CSARGGTPGQGEQFF
TRBJ2-5,many,TRBV6-1,TRBD2,TGTGCCAGCAGTAGAGGACTAGCGAGGTACCAAGAGACCCAGTACTTC,CASSRGLARYQETQYF
TRBJ1-1,many,TRBV30,-,TGTGCCTGGGGAAAGGGGGGGGTCGAAGCTTTCTTT,CAWGKGGVEAFF
TRBJ2-7,many,TRBV27,TRBD1,TGTGCCAGTCAACAGGGGGTAAGCTACGAGCAGTACTTC,CASQQGVSYEQYF
TRBJ2-7,few,TRBV18,-,TGTGCCAGCTCACCAGGTCCGGCAAACCTTAGGTACGAGCAGTACTTC,CASSPGPANLRYEQYF
TRBJ1-1,many,TRBV2,-,TGTGCCAGCAGTGGAAGGGGGATTAACACTGAAGCTTTCTTT,CASSGRGINTEAFF
TRBJ2-1,many,TRBV27,-,TGTGCCAGCAGTCCGCGTTTTGGTCCGTGGGAGCAGTTCTTC,CASSPRFGPWEQFF
TRBJ1-5,many,TRBV6-1,-,TGTGCCAGCAGTGAAGAAGGACGAGCCATCAATCAGCCCCAGCATTTT,CASSEEGRAINQPQHF
TRBJ2-5,many,TRBV7-9,-,TGTGCCAGCAGCTCAATCCCGGACTATCAAGAGACCCAGTACTTC,CASSSIPDYQETQYF
TRBJ2-1,many,TRBV28,TRBD1,TGTGCCAGCAGTTCAGGGACAGGGGGTCTTTATGAGCAGTTCTTC,CASSSGTGGLYEQFF
TRBJ2-7,few,TRBV7-9,TRBD2,TGTGCCAGCAGCGGGGGACTAGCGGGCATCTACGAGCAGTACTTC,CASSGGLAGIYEQYF
TRBJ2-3,-,TRBV5-8,-,TGTGCCAGCAGCTTGGAGCGGTCCGCTAGCACAGATACGCAGTATTTT,CASSLERSASTDTQYF
TRBJ2-7,many,TRBV27,TRBD1,TGTGCCAGCAGTTTGGCCGGGACAGGGTTTTACGAGCAGTACTTC,CASSLAGTGFYEQYF
TRBJ2-7,many,TRBV28,TRBD1,TGTGCCAGCAGTTTCTCAGGGGGAACCTACGAGCAGTACTTC,CASSFSGGTYEQYF
TRBJ2-7,many,TRBV30,-,TGTGCCGGCCAGGGGACAAATAGGGACGAGCAGTACTTC,CAGQGTNRDEQYF
TRBJ1-5,many,TRBV28,TRBD1,TGTGCCAGCACCGAGGAAGGGACAGGCAATCAGCCCCAGCATTTT,CASTEEGTGNQPQHF
TRBJ2-7,many,TRBV10-3,TRBD2,TGTGCCATCAGTCCGACTAGCGGGTTGGGTGAGCAGTACTTC,CAISPTSGLGEQYF
TRBJ1-2,many,TRBV2,-,TGTGCCAGCAGGGAGGACAGCTATGGCTACACCTTC,CASREDSYGYTF
TRBJ1-4,many,TRBV7-9,-,TGTGCCAGCAGCTTTGCGAGTGGTAATGAAAAACTGTTTTTT,CASSFASGNEKLFF
TRBJ2-5,many,TRBV3-1,-,TGTGCCAGCAGCCAGACTACAGGGATCCAAGAGACCCAGTACTTC,CASSQTTGIQETQYF